Sequencing of this TCR beta chain was carried out in a study of T cell repertoires in cytomegalovirus infection. This CDR3 is 13 amino acids long. The germline V and J ends were trimmed by 0 bases and 6 bases, with 9 bases remaining between them. Germline-derived CDR1 and CDR2 are WNHNN and SYGVQD (reference sequence). Each CDR3 protein gets one entry after TCRdb re-called the reads with MiXCR. The data contain 150,000 to 200,000 distinct CDR3 sequences, 28% of them singletons. This receptor was identified in a human donor in good health (CMV status not recorded). Some clones in this sample may be carry-over from other donors' samples. This rearrangement joins TRBV10-1 to TRBJ2-7; D is possibly TRBD2 (5 bases). Sequenced material: PBMCs. The CDR3 region is CASSESLAREQYF. In DNA, the CDR3 is TGCGCCAGCAGTGAGTCCCTAGCACGCGAGCAGTACTTC.